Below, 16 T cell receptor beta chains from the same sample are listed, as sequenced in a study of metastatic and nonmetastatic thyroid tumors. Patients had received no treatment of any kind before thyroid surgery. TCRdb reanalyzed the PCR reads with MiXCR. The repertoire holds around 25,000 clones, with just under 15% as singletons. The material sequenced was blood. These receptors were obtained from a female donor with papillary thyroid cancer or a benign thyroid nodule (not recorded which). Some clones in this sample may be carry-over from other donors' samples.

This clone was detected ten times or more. The chain's CDR3 is CSAREETGFTEAFF. The CDR3 region has the DNA TGCAGTGCTAGAGAGGAGACAGGGTTCACTGAAGCTTTCTTT. The chain employs TRBV20-1 and TRBJ1-1; 7 bases are a match to TRBD1. The CDR3 has 14 residues. Germline lookup yields CDR1 DFQATT and CDR2 SNEGSKA (reference sequence). Unmatched junction bases numbered 5, after V lost 0 bases and J lost 4 bases.

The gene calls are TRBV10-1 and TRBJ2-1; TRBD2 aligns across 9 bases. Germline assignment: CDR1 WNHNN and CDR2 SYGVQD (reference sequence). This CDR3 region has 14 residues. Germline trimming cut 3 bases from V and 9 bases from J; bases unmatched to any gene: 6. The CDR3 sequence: CASSDPSGNGEQFF. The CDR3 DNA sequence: TGCGCCAGCAGTGACCCTAGCGGGAATGGTGAGCAGTTCTTC.

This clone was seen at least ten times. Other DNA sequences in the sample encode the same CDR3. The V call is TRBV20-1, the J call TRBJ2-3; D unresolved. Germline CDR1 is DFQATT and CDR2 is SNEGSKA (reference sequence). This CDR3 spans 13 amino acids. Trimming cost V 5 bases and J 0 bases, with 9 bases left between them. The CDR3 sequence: CSAPVISTDTQYF. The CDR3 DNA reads TGCAGTGCTCCCGTAATTAGCACAGATACGCAGTATTTT.

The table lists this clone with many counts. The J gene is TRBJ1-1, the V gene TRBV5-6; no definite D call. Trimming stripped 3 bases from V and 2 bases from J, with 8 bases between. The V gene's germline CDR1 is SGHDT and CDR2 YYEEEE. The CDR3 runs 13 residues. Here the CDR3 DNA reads TGTGCCAGCAGCTGGGGAACTAACACTGAAGCTTTCTTT. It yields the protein CASSWGTNTEAFF.

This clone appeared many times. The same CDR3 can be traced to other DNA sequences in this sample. The chain's CDR3 is CASSVATNPTEAFF. The CDR3 nucleotides read TGTGCCAGCAGCGTAGCGACGAATCCCACTGAAGCTTTCTTT. The chain couples TRBV9 to TRBJ1-1; no definite D call. Germline V CDR1 and CDR2: SGDLS, YYNGEE. The CDR3 runs 14 residues. V was clipped by 0 bases and J by 4 bases, with 10 bases between them.

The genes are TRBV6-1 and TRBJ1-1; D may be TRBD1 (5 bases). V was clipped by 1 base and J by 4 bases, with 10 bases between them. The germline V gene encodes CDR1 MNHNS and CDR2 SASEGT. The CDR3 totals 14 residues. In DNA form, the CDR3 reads TGTGCCAGCAGTGAAGGCAGTGGGGCCACTGAAGCTTTCTTT. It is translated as CASSEGSGATEAFF.

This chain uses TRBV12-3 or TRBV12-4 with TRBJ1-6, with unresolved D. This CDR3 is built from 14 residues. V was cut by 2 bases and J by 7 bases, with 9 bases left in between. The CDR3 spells CASSLSSGNSPLHF. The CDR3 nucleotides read TGTGCCAGCAGTTTATCATCGGGGAATTCACCCCTCCACTTT.

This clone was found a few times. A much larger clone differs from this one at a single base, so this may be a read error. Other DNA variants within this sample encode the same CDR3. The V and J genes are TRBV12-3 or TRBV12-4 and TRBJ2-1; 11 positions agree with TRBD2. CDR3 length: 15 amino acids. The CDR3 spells CASSFGTSGSNERFF. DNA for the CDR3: TGTGCCAGCAGTTTCGGTACTAGCGGGAGTAATGAGCGGTTCTTC.

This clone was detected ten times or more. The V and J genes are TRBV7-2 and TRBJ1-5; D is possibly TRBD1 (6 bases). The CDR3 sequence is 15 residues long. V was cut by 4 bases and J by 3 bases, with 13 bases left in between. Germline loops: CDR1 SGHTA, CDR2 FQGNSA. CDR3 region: CASSSLDSINQPQHF. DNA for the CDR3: TGTGCCAGCAGCTCCTTGGACAGTATCAATCAGCCCCAGCATTTT. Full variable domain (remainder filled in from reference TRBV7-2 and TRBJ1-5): GAGVSQSPSNKVTEKGKDVELRCDPISGHTALYWYRQSLGQGLEFLIYFQGNSAPDKSGLPSDRFSAERTGGSVSTLTIQRTQQEDSAVYLCASSSLDSINQPQHFGDGTRLSIL.

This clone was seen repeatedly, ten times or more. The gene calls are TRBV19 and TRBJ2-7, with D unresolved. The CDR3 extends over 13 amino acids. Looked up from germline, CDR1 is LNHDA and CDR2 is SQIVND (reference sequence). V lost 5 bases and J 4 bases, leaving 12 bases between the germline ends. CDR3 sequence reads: CASSFGAEYEQYF. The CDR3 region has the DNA TGTGCCAGTAGTTTCGGAGCAGAGTACGAGCAGTACTTC.

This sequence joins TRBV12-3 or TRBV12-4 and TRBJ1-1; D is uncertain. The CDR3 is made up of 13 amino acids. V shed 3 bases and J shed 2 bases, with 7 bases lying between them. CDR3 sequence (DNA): TGTGCCAGCAGTTTGACCAGCAACACTGAAGCTTTCTTT. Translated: CASSLTSNTEAFF.

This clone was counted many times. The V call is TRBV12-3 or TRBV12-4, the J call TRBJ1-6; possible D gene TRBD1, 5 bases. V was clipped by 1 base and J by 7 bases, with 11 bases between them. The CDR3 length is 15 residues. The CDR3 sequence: CASSLGEGWNSPLHF. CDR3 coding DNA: TGTGCCAGCAGTTTAGGAGAGGGGTGGAATTCACCCCTCCACTTT.

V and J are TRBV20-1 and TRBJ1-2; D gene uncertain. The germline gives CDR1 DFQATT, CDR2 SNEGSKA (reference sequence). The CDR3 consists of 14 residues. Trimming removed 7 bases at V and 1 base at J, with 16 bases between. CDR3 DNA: TGCAGTGATCCTGAACAGATAGGTAACTATGGCTACACCTTC. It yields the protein CSDPEQIGNYGYTF.

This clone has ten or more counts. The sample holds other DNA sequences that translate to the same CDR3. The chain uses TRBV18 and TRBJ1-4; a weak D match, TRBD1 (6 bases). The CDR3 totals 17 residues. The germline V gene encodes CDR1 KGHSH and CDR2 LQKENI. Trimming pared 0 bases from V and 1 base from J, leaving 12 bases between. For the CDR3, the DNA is TGTGCCAGCTCACCACCGGGGGGCGCGTTAACTAATGAAAAACTGTTTTTT. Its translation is CASSPPGGALTNEKLFF.

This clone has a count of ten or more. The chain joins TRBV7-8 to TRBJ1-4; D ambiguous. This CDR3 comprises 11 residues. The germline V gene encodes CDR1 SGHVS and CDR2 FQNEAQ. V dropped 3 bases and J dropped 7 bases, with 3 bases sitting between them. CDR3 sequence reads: CASSLREKLFF. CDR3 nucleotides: TGTGCCAGCAGCTTGCGTGAAAAACTGTTTTTT. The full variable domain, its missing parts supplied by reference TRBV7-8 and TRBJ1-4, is GAGVSQSPRYKVAKRGQDVALRCDPISGHVSLFWYQQALGQGPEFLTYFQNEAQLDKSGLPSDRFFAERPEGSVSTLKIQRTQQEDSAVYLCASSLREKLFFGSGTQLSVL.

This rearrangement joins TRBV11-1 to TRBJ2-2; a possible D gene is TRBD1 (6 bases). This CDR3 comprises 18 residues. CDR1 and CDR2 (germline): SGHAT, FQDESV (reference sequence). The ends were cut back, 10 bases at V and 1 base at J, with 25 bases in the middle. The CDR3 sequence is CATPESGQCIRNTGELFF. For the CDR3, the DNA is TGTGCCACGCCGGAAAGCGGACAGTGTATCCGGAACACCGGGGAGCTGTTTTTT.